Listed below are T cell receptor beta chains from one sample, sequenced in a study of blood T cell repertoires in COVID-19. Produced via immunoSEQ multiplex PCR; TCRdb's table is partial and in-frame only. Here the sample spans about 73,000 clones, 65% to 85% being singletons. Sequenced input: peripheral blood. All receptors derive from a woman aged 55-75 years with acute or convalescent COVID-19. CDR3s include the opening cysteine and the closing phenylalanine or tryptophan. The D gene is left open where the match is weak. The size field is filled for only some rows; it gives once, few, many or a size class.

d_call,v_call,clone_size,cdr3_length,j_call,cdr3_nt,cdr3_aa
TRBD1,TRBV3-1/TRBV3-2,-,14,TRBJ1-2,TGTGCCAGCAGCCAAGAAGGGACAGGGCATGGCTACACCTTC,CASSQEGTGHGYTF
-,TRBV5-5,-,14,TRBJ1-2,TGTGCCAGCAGCTTTGACAGCAGTATTCGCGGCTACACCTTC,CASSFDSSIRGYTF
-,TRBV7-9,-,15,TRBJ2-6,TGTGCCAGCAGCTTCTCCAGCTCTGGGGCCAACGTCCTGACTTTC,CASSFSSSGANVLTF
TRBD1,TRBV5-1,many,15,TRBJ2-1,TGCGCCAGCAGCTTAAGGGACAGCTCCTACAATGAGCAGTTCTTC,CASSLRDSSYNEQFF
TRBD1,TRBV5-5,-,15,TRBJ2-1,TGTGCCAGCAGTTCCGGGACAGGGTCCTACAATGAGCAGTTCTTC,CASSSGTGSYNEQFF
TRBD1,TRBV5-8,-,15,TRBJ2-3,TGTGCCAGCAGCTTCGGCCAGGGGGCTAGGGATACGCAGTATTTT,CASSFGQGARDTQYF
-,TRBV6-5,-,15,TRBJ2-5,TGTGCCAGCAGTCCTTATCCAGGGGGGCCAGAGACCCAGTACTTC,CASSPYPGGPETQYF
-,TRBV7-3,-,16,TRBJ2-1,TGTGCCAGCAGCTTAAATGAGGGGGGGTCCTACAATGAGCAGTTCTTC,CASSLNEGGSYNEQFF
TRBD2,TRBV13,-,15,TRBJ2-3,TGTGCCAGCAGCTTACGGACTAGCGGCACAGATACGCAGTATTTT,CASSLRTSGTDTQYF
-,TRBV20-1,few,13,TRBJ1-4,TGCAGTGCTAGTGCGGTCGCGGAGGAAAAACTGTTTTTT,CSASAVAEEKLFF
-,TRBV7-8,once,15,TRBJ1-5,TGTGCCAGCAGCCCACTCAGGGGCACCAATCAGCCCCAGCATTTT,CASSPLRGTNQPQHF
TRBD2,TRBV9,-,16,TRBJ2-1,TGTGCCAGCAGCGTAGGCGGGGGGGCAGGAATCAGTGAGCAGTTCTTC,CASSVGGGAGISEQFF
TRBD1,TRBV6-5,-,14,TRBJ1-1,TGTGCCAGCAGGAACAGGGGGCACGGCACTGAAGCTTTCTTT,CASRNRGHGTEAFF
-,TRBV7-2,-,13,TRBJ2-5,TGTGCCAGCAGCTTATTCGGGGAAGAGACCCAGTACTTC,CASSLFGEETQYF
-,TRBV27,-,16,TRBJ1-6,TGTGCCAGCAGTTTATCCCCACAGGGAAATAATTCACCCCTCCACTTT,CASSLSPQGNNSPLHF
-,TRBV3-1/TRBV3-2,-,16,TRBJ1-3,TGTGCCAGCAGCCAAGTATACAGCTACTCTGGAAACACCATATATTTT,CASSQVYSYSGNTIYF
-,TRBV3-1/TRBV3-2,-,14,TRBJ2-7,TGTGCCAGCAGCCGCCGGGTCTCCAGTTACGAGCAGTACTTC,CASSRRVSSYEQYF
-,TRBV12-3/TRBV12-4,-,13,TRBJ1-2,TGTGCCAGCAGTTTTCTCCAGTCAGGTGGCTACACCTTC,CASSFLQSGGYTF
TRBD2,TRBV7-2,-,18,TRBJ2-3,TGTGCCAGCAGCCCCCGGATGGCTAGCGGGGGTTTGGCAGATACGCAGTATTTT,CASSPRMASGGLADTQYF
TRBD1,TRBV28,-,16,TRBJ1-2,TGTGCCAGCAGCATCCTGCGACAGGGGGGAATCTATGGCTACACCTTC,CASSILRQGGIYGYTF
TRBD1,TRBV29-1,-,12,TRBJ1-2,TGCAGCGCTGGGGACAGGGGAGGAGGCTACACCTTC,CSAGDRGGGYTF
TRBD1,TRBV24-1,once,15,TRBJ1-5,TGTGCCACCAGTGGTATGACAGGGCCCAATCAGCCCCAGCATTTT,CATSGMTGPNQPQHF
-,TRBV7-2,-,15,TRBJ1-6,TGTGCCAGCAGCTTAGGTCATTCCTATAATTCACCCCTCCACTTT,CASSLGHSYNSPLHF
-,TRBV6-6,-,13,TRBJ1-5,TGTGCCAGCAGCGAACAGGGCAATCAGCCCCAGCATTTT,CASSEQGNQPQHF
-,TRBV18,-,14,TRBJ2-7,TGTGCCAGCTCACCGGGGGCCCAGGGTAGCGAGCAGTACTTC,CASSPGAQGSEQYF
TRBD2,TRBV29-1,-,13,TRBJ2-7,TGCAGCGCAACCCTAGCGGGGGGCTACGAGCAGTACTTC,CSATLAGGYEQYF
TRBD1,TRBV7-2,-,19,TRBJ2-4,TGTGCCAGCAGCCGCAGGGAGGGGACAGGGGATGGAGATAAAAACATTCAGTACTTC,CASSRREGTGDGDKNIQYF
-,TRBV28,few,12,TRBJ1-6,TGTGCCAGCAGTTTGGTGGGGGGAGCCCTCCACTTT,CASSLVGGALHF
TRBD1,TRBV3-1/TRBV3-2,few,16,TRBJ1-4,TGTGCCAGCAGCCAAGGCCGACAGGGAACTAATGAAAAACTGTTTTTT,CASSQGRQGTNEKLFF
TRBD1,TRBV3-1/TRBV3-2,-,14,TRBJ1-4,TGTGCCAGCAGCCAAAGGGGACAGAATGAAAAACTGTTTTTT,CASSQRGQNEKLFF
-,TRBV7-9,-,16,TRBJ1-2,TGTGCCAGCAGCACCTGGACACTCCACGGCCCTTCTGGCTACACCTTC,CASSTWTLHGPSGYTF
-,TRBV5-4,-,13,TRBJ1-2,TGTGCCAGCAGCATACAGGGTTACTATGGCTACACCTTC,CASSIQGYYGYTF
-,TRBV6-6,-,15,TRBJ1-2,TGTGCCAGCAGTTACTCACAGGGATGGAACTATGGCTACACCTTC,CASSYSQGWNYGYTF
-,TRBV6-1,-,14,TRBJ1-4,TGTGCCAGCAGTGAAAAGGGAGTGAATGAAAAACTGTTTTTT,CASSEKGVNEKLFF
-,TRBV7-9,-,15,TRBJ2-5,TGTGCCAGCAGCTTAATGGACAGCAGACAAGAGACCCAGTACTTC,CASSLMDSRQETQYF
-,TRBV18,once,17,TRBJ2-4,TGTGCCAGCTCACCTTCCATGGGGGCCCTAGCCAAAAACATTCAGTACTTC,CASSPSMGALAKNIQYF
TRBD1,TRBV6-6,-,15,TRBJ1-2,TGTGCCAGCAGGCCCTCCGACAGGGTGGTTAAGGGCTACACCTTC,CASRPSDRVVKGYTF
TRBD2,TRBV5-4,few,14,TRBJ2-1,TGTGCCAGCAGCTTGGCGGGGAGGGGCGATGAGCAGTTCTTC,CASSLAGRGDEQFF
TRBD1,TRBV5-1,-,16,TRBJ2-6,TGCGCCAGCAGCCGCTCAGGGGGCGCTGGGGCCAACGTCCTGACTTTC,CASSRSGGAGANVLTF
-,TRBV6-5,-,15,TRBJ1-5,TGTGCCAGCACCGCAGGGGTGGGTTCCAATCAGCCCCAGCATTTT,CASTAGVGSNQPQHF
TRBD1,TRBV6-5,-,14,TRBJ1-1,TGTGCCTTATTAGGGGGCCCCTATCGGACTGAAGCTTTCTTT,CALLGGPYRTEAFF
TRBD1,TRBV6-5,-,15,TRBJ2-7,TGTGCCAGCAGGGAGACAGGGGACGGTTACTACGAGCAGTACTTC,CASRETGDGYYEQYF
TRBD1,TRBV18,once,14,TRBJ1-2,TGTGCCAGCTCACCAGGACAGGGAATTTATGGCTACACCTTC,CASSPGQGIYGYTF
-,TRBV19,-,14,TRBJ1-3,TGTGCCAGTAGGACACAGGGCGCTGGAAACACCATATATTTT,CASRTQGAGNTIYF
-,TRBV27,-,16,TRBJ1-2,TGTGCCAGCACCCCAACCGGTGGATTACGGGGCTATGGCTACACCTTC,CASTPTGGLRGYGYTF
-,TRBV7-3,-,15,TRBJ1-4,TGTGCCAGCAGCCCCGATTTGCGGGGCGACGAAAAACTGTTTTTT,CASSPDLRGDEKLFF
-,TRBV7-8,-,16,TRBJ1-5,TGTGCCAGCAGCGACCGCAGGGAAGGTGGCAATCAGCCCCAGCATTTT,CASSDRREGGNQPQHF
TRBD1,TRBV10-3,few,16,TRBJ1-2,TGTGCCATCAGTGCTACGACAGGGCGAGCTAACTATGGCTACACCTTC,CAISATTGRANYGYTF
-,TRBV20-1,few,11,TRBJ2-7,TGCAGTGCTCAGTCCGTACACGAGCAGTACTTC,CSAQSVHEQYF
-,TRBV28,-,15,TRBJ2-3,TGTGCCCGCTGCGGAGGGGGGGGCTGGGGAGATACGCAGTATTTT,CARCGGGGWGDTQYF
-,TRBV19,-,16,TRBJ2-2,TGTGCCAGTAGAGATATCCGAGCGATATCGGCCGGGGAGCTGTTTTTT,CASRDIRAISAGELFF
TRBD1,TRBV6-1,-,18,TRBJ2-3,TGTGCCAGCAGTGGGTGGCGGGACAGGGTATTCGGCACAGATACGCAGTATTTT,CASSGWRDRVFGTDTQYF
-,TRBV5-5,-,15,TRBJ2-2,TGTGCCAGCAGCTTGCTGGGACAGAACACCGGGGAGCTGTTTTTT,CASSLLGQNTGELFF
-,TRBV19,-,14,TRBJ2-7,TGTGCCAGTTGTGAGGCCGCAGGGTCCTACGAGCAGTACTTC,CASCEAAGSYEQYF
-,TRBV11-2,-,16,TRBJ2-3,TGTGCCAGCAGCCCCAGGAGGTCCCCCCTCACAGATACGCAGTATTTT,CASSPRRSPLTDTQYF
TRBD2,TRBV30,-,16,TRBJ2-2,TGTGCCTGGAGTTCCTCGCTAGCGGGGTTCGGCGGGGAGCTGTTTTTT,CAWSSSLAGFGGELFF
-,TRBV27,few,12,TRBJ2-7,TGTGCCAGCAGTTTTGGGTCGGGCGAGCAGTACTTC,CASSFGSGEQYF
TRBD1,TRBV28,-,16,TRBJ1-1,TGTGCCAGCAGTCCATGGTCTGGGACAGGGAACACTGAAGCTTTCTTT,CASSPWSGTGNTEAFF
-,TRBV5-1,-,14,TRBJ2-5,TGCGCCAGCAGCTCAGTAGAAGGGGGAGAGACCCAGTACTTC,CASSSVEGGETQYF